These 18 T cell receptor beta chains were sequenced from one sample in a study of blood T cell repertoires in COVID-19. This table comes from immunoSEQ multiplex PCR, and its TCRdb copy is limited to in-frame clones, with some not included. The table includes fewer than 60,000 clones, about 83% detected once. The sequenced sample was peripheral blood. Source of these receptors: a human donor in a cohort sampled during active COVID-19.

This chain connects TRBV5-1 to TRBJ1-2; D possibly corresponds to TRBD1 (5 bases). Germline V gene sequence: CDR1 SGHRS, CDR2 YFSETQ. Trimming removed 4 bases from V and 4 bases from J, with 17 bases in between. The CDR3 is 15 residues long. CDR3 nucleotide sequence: TGCGCCAGCAGCCCCTACGCCGACAGTCCCTATGGCTACACCTTC. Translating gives CASSPYADSPYGYTF.

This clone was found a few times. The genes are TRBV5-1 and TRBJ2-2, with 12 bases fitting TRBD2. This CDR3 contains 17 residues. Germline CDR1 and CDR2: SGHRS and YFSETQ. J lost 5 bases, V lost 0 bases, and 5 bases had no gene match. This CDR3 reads CASSLGLAGVGTGELFF. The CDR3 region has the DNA TGCGCCAGCAGCTTGGGACTAGCGGGAGTGGGGACCGGGGAGCTGTTTTTT.

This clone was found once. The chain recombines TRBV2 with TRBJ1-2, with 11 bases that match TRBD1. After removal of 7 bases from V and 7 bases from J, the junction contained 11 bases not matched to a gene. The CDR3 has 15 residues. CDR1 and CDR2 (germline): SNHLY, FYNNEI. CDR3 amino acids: CASTLPGTGGSGYTF. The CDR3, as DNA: TGTGCCAGCACCCTGCCCGGGACAGGGGGTAGTGGCTACACCTTC.

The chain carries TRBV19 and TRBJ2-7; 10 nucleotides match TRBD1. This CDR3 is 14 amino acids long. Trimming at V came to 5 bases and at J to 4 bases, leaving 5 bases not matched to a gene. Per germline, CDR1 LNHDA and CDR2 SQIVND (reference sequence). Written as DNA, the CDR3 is TGTGCCAGTAGTCCGACAGGGGGCACGTACGAGCAGTACTTC. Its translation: CASSPTGGTYEQYF.

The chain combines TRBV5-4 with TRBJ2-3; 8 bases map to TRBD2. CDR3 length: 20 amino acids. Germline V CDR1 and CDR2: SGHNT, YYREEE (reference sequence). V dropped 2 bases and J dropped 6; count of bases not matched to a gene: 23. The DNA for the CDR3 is TGTGCCAGCAGCTTCGACAGAGGACACCTCGGTGCGGGAGGACGGGATACGCAGTATTTT. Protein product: CASSFDRGHLGAGGRDTQYF.

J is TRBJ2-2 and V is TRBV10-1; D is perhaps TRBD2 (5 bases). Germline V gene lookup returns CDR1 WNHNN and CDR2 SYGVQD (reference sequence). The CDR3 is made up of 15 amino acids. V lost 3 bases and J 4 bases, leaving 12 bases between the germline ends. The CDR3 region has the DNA TGCGCCAGCAGTGAAAGGACGGCGGGCACCGGGGAGCTGTTTTTT. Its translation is CASSERTAGTGELFF.

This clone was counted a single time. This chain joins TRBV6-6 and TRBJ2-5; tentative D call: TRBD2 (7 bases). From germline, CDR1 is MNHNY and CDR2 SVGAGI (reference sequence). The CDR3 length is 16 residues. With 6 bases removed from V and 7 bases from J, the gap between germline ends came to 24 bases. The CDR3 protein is CASSPRDSWEGGTQYF. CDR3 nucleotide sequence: TGTGCCAGCAGCCCCAGGGACTCTTGGGAGGGGGGGACCCAGTACTTC.

This CDR3 reads CASSQSTGNYEQYF. Here the CDR3 DNA reads TGTGCCAGCAGCCAGTCGACAGGGAACTACGAGCAGTACTTC. The chain is built from TRBV3-1 (or the pseudogene TRBV3-2) and TRBJ2-7; the match to TRBD1 covers 7 bases. Per germline, CDR1 LGHDT and CDR2 YNNKEL (reference sequence). The junction had 5 bases not matched to a gene; V was cut back by 3 bases and J by 3 bases. This CDR3 region has 14 residues.

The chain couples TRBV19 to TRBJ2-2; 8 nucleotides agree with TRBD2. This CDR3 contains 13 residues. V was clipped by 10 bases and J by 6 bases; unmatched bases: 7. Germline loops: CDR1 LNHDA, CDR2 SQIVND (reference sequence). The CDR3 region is CATLKRESGELFF. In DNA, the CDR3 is TGTGCCACCTTAAAGCGGGAGTCCGGGGAGCTGTTTTTT.

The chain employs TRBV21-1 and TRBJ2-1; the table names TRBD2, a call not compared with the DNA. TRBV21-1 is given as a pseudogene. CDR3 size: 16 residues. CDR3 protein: CASSKATSGRYNEQFF. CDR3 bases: TGTGCCAGCAGCAAAGCGACTAGCGGGAGATACAATGAGCAGTTCTTC.

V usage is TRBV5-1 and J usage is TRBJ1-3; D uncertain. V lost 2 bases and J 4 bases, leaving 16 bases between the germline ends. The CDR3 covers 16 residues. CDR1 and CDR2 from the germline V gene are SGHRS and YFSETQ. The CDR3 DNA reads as TGCGCCAGCAGCTTTCAACAGTTAAGTTCCGGAAACACCATATATTTT. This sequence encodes CASSFQQLSSGNTIYF.

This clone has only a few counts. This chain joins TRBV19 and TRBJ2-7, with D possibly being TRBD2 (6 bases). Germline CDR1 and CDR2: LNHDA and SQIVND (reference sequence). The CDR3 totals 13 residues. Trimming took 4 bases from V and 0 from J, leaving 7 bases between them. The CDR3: CASSTGSSYEQYF. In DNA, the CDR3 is TGTGCCAGTAGTACCGGGAGCTCCTACGAGCAGTACTTC.

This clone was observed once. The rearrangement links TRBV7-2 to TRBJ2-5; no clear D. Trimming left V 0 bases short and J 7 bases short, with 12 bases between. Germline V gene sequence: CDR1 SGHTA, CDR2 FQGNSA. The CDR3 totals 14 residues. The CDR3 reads CASSLASSRPTQYF. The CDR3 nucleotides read TGTGCCAGCAGCTTAGCTAGCTCACGGCCGACCCAGTACTTC.

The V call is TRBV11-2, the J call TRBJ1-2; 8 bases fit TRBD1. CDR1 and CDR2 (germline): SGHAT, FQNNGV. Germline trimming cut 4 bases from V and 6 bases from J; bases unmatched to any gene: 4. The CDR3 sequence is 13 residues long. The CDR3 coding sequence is TGTGCCAGCAGCTCCCGACAGGGGAATGGCTACACCTTC. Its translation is CASSSRQGNGYTF.

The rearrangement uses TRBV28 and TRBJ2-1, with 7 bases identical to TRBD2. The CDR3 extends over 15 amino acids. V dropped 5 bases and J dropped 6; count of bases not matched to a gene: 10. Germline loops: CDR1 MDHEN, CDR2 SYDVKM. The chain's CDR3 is CASSRLGTTFNEQFF. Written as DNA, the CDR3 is TGTGCCAGCAGTAGGCTCGGGACTACTTTCAATGAGCAGTTCTTC.

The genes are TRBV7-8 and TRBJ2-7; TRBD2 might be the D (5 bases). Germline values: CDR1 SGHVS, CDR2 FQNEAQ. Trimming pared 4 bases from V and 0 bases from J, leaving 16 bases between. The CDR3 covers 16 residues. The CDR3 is CASSSGPSRLSYEQYF. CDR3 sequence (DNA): TGTGCCAGCAGCTCCGGGCCTAGCAGACTCTCCTACGAGCAGTACTTC.

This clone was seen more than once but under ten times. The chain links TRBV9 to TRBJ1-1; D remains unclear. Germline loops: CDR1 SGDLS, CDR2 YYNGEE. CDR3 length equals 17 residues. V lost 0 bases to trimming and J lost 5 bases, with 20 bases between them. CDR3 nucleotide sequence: TGTGCCAGCAGCGTAGGGCGTGGCTCGGCGCGGGTAACTGAAGCTTTCTTT. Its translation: CASSVGRGSARVTEAFF.

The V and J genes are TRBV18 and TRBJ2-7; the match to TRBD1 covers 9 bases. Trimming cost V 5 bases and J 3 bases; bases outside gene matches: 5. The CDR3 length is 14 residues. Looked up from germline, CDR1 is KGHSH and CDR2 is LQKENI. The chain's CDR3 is CASSSRDRDYEQYF. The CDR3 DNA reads TGTGCCAGCTCATCCCGGGACAGGGACTACGAGCAGTACTTC. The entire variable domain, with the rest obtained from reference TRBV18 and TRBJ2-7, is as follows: NAGVMQNPRHLVRRRGQEARLRCSPMKGHSHVYWYRQLPEEGLKFMVYLQKENIIDESGMPKERFSAEFPKEGPSILRIQQVVRGDSAAYFCASSSRDRDYEQYFGPGTRLTVT.